This T cell receptor (beta chain) derives from a study of cytomegalovirus exposure and HLA in healthy donors. The CDR3 runs to 14 residues. Trimming pared 4 bases from V and 9 bases from J, leaving 16 bases between. The germline CDR1 and CDR2 sequences are LGHNA and YSLEER. Measured with immunoSEQ multiplex PCR; TCRdb has only the in-frame clones, and not every one. The table records approximately 150,000 clones, about nine tenths of them present only once. This clonotype originated in a man between 18 and 29 years old in good health and CMV-seropositive. The sample taken for sequencing was PBMCs. The chain employs TRBV4-3 and TRBJ2-1; D is possibly TRBD1 (6 bases). CDR3 protein: CASSRGQFGGEQFF. The CDR3 nucleotides read TGCGCCAGCAGCCGTGGACAGTTCGGAGGTGAGCAGTTCTTC.